The T cell receptor beta chain under discussion was sequenced for a study of T cell changes during pregnancy in multiple sclerosis. This clone was recorded once. Germline lookup yields CDR1 MNHEY and CDR2 SMNVEV (reference sequence). V lost 5 bases and J lost 5; bases outside the gene matches: 7. The CDR3 totals 14 residues. Assay used: immunoSEQ multiplex PCR; TCRdb lists only in-frame clones, some missing. The data hold tens of thousands of clones, with around 91% observed a single time. The sequencing used peripheral blood, collected in the third trimester of pregnancy. This TCR derives from a female donor in good health, enrolled as a control in a pregnancy study. The gene calls are TRBV27 and TRBJ2-7; 9 positions agree with TRBD2. The CDR3 coding sequence is TGTGCCAGCAGTGCTCCTAGCGGGAAGAACGAGCAGTACTTC. Its translation is CASSAPSGKNEQYF.